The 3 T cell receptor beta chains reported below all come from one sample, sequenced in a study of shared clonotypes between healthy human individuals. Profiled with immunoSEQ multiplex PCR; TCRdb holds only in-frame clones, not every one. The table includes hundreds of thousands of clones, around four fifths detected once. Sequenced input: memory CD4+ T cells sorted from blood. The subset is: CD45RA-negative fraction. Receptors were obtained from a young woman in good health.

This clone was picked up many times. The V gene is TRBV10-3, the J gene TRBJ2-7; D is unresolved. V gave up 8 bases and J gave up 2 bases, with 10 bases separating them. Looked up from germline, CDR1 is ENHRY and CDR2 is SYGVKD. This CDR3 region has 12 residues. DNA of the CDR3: TGTGCCATCGGGCCAGCGACCTACGAGCAGTACTTC. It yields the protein CAIGPATYEQYF.

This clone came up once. The CDR3 is CASSDMEHRTEAFF. CDR3 sequence (DNA): TGTGCCAGCAGTGATATGGAACATCGGACTGAAGCTTTCTTT. The chain carries TRBV25-1 and TRBJ1-1; no clear D. This CDR3 comprises 14 residues. CDR1 MGHDK and CDR2 SYGVNS come from the germline V gene. Trimming cost V 3 bases and J 5 bases, with 13 bases left between them.

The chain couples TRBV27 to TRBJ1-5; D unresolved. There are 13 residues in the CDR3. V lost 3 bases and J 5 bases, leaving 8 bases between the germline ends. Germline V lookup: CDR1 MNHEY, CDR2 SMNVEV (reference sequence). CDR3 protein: CASSLSHYQPQHF. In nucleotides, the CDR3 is TGTGCCAGCAGTTTGAGCCACTATCAGCCCCAGCATTTT.